This T cell receptor (beta chain) derives from a study of T-cell memory formation after mild COVID-19. On the study more broadly: The TCR clusters were mostly specific to one donor.

V lost 4 bases and J 7 bases, leaving 17 bases between the germline ends. Germline CDR1 reads SGHRS; CDR2 reads YFSETQ. The CDR3 has 14 amino acids. Points from the study as a whole: Day 15 to 85 contractors were CD4/CD8 balanced; later expanders leaned CD4+. Chiefly within CM and EM were the contracting CD4+ clones; CD8+ ones were within EMRA.

TCRdb re-derived calls from the 5' RACE reads in MiXCR, one entry per CDR3 protein. The repertoire holds 300,000 to 350,000 distinct CDR3 sequences, with roughly 21% as singletons. A remark on this clonotype: Its target is unknown.

The chain combines TRBV5-1 with TRBJ1-2; D not certain. Input material: PBMCs or a T cell subset sorted from them (not recorded which). This sequence was found in a man in his late teens or twenties who had mild COVID-19 (a few samples of this study predate the infection). Cell type and time point are not known. CDR3 sequence reads: CASSTFPRDGGYTF. The CDR3 DNA sequence: TGCGCCAGCAGCACCTTCCCACGGGATGGTGGCTACACCTTC.